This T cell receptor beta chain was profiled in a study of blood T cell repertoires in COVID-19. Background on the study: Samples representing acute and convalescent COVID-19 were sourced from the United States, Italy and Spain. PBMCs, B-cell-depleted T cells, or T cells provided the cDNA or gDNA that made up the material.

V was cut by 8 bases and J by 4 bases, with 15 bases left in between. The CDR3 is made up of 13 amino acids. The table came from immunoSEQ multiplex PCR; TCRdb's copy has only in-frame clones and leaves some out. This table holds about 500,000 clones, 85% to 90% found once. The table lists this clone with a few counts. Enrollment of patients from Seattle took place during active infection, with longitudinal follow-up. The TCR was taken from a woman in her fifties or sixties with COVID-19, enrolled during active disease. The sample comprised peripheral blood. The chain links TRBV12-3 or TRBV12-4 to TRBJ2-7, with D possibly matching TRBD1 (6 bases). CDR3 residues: CASGGHANYEQYF. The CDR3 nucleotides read TGTGCCAGCGGGGGACACGCCAATTACGAGCAGTACTTC.